This TCR beta chain was captured in a study of T cell responses to AZD1222 COVID-19 vaccine. Assay used: immunoSEQ multiplex PCR; TCRdb lists only in-frame clones, some missing. The data hold about 150,000 clones, with 90% to 95% observed a single time. Germline values: CDR1 SGHNT, CDR2 YENEEA. This CDR3 is built from 13 residues. V dropped 1 base and J dropped 4 bases, with 8 bases sitting between them. This TCR was sampled from an adult in good health. Specimen: peripheral blood, collected on day 0 of AZD1222 vaccination. V and J are TRBV11-3 and TRBJ2-7; D unresolved. The DNA of the CDR3 is TGTGCCAGCAGCTTAGGTGAAACGTACGAGCAGTACTTC. Translation: CASSLGETYEQYF.